These 10 T cell receptor beta chains were all obtained from the same sample, sequenced in a study of identical twins. TCRdb analysed the 5' RACE reads with MiXCR anew, one entry per CDR3 protein. The table includes hundreds of thousands of distinct CDR3 sequences, 20% to 25% detected once. This sample was shared with a second study, whose subject was T cells expressing NK-cell markers.

The sample comprised CD4+ T cells sorted from blood. These receptor sequences come from a woman aged 18-30 years in good health.

A word on this clonotype: One junction end disagrees with the germline gene, perhaps due to a read error. The rearrangement links TRBV10-1 to TRBJ1-1; a possible D gene is TRBD1 (5 bases). Germline assignment: CDR1 WNHNN and CDR2 SYGVQD (reference sequence). This CDR3 is 15 amino acids long. The CDR3 region has the DNA TGCGCCAGCAGTGAGTACCCGGACACGCTAATCCAACCCCTCTTT. Protein: CASSEYPDTLIQPLF.

In this sample, this clonotype turned up a few times. V gene TRBV3-1 combines with J gene TRBJ2-5; 8 nucleotides agree with TRBD2. The CDR3 is 14 amino acids. Germline CDR1 and CDR2: LGHDT and YNNKEL (reference sequence). Trimming at V came to 3 bases and at J to 4 bases, leaving 4 bases not matched to a gene. CDR3 in amino acids: CASSHQAGVETQYF. The DNA for the CDR3 is TGTGCCAGCAGCCATCAAGCGGGAGTAGAGACCCAGTACTTC.

This rearrangement joins TRBV28 to TRBJ2-6, with D possibly TRBD1 on 6 matching bases. The germline gives CDR1 MDHEN, CDR2 SYDVKM. The CDR3 consists of 15 residues. Between the trimmed V and J ends, which lost 7 bases and 4 bases, there was a span of 14 bases. The CDR3 is CASTSLRGGANVLTF. CDR3 DNA: TGTGCCAGCACCTCACTGAGGGGGGGGGCCAACGTCCTGACTTTC.

The rearrangement links TRBV9 to TRBJ2-1; perhaps TRBD2 as D (7 bases). V lost 2 bases, J lost 9 bases, and 15 bases lay in between. This CDR3 contains 14 residues. Per germline, CDR1 SGDLS and CDR2 YYNGEE. In DNA form, the CDR3 reads TGTGCCAGCAGCGTTGGGGGGGGGCCGAGTGAGCAGTTCTTC. Protein: CASSVGGGPSEQFF. The variable domain in full, completed from reference TRBV9 and TRBJ2-1, reads DSGVTQTPKHLITATGQRVTLRCSPRSGDLSVYWYQQSLDQGLQFLIQYYNGEERAKGNILERFSAQQFPDLHSELNLSSLELGDSALYFCASSVGGGPSEQFFGPGTRLTVL.

V is TRBV29-1 and J is TRBJ1-2; TRBD1 matches at 7 bases. Germline V lookup: CDR1 SQVTM, CDR2 ANQGSEA. V gave up 7 bases and J gave up 6 bases; unmatched junction bases: 8. The CDR3 is 12 residues long. The CDR3 loop reads CSGGQEGDGYTF. The CDR3, as DNA: TGCAGCGGCGGACAGGAAGGGGATGGCTACACCTTC.

The chain carries TRBV7-3 and TRBJ2-3; D may be TRBD2 (7 bases). This CDR3 contains 16 residues. Germline lookup yields CDR1 SGHTA and CDR2 FQGTGA. Trimming pared 5 bases from V and 8 bases from J, leaving 23 bases between. The CDR3, as DNA: TGTGCCAGCAGCGCCCTGGGGGCTAGCGGTGGCGGTACGCAGTATTTT. It encodes CASSALGASGGGTQYF.

This clonotype occurred a few times. This rearrangement joins TRBV6-2 or TRBV6-3 to TRBJ2-7; no clear D gene. V gave up 6 bases and J gave up 0 bases, with 12 bases separating them. The CDR3 sequence is 14 residues long. Germline lookup yields CDR1 MNHEY and CDR2 SVGEGT. The CDR3 DNA reads as TGTGCCAGCAGGCCCCCGGGCAGCTCCTACGAGCAGTACTTC. Protein product: CASRPPGSSYEQYF.

V and J are TRBV2 and TRBJ1-1; D uncertain. CDR3 length: 11 amino acids. Germline CDR1 SNHLY, CDR2 FYNNEI. Trimming took off 0 bases at V and 8 bases at J, with 4 bases between the two ends. The CDR3 coding sequence is TGTGCCAGCAGTGAAGCAGAAGAAGCTTTCTTT. It specifies CASSEAEEAFF.

The CDR3 DNA reads TGTGCCAGCAGTGAATGGGGGGCTTTGGACTATGGCTACACCTTC. This encodes CASSEWGALDYGYTF. The V call is TRBV25-1, the J call TRBJ1-2, with D maybe TRBD1 (6 bases). V was pared by 1 base and J by 3 bases, with 12 bases between. The CDR3 is 15 amino acids. The germline V gene encodes CDR1 MGHDK and CDR2 SYGVNS.

The chain combines TRBV7-6 with TRBJ2-3, with 7 bases fitting TRBD2. The ends lost 3 bases at V and 1 base at J; junction bases unmatched: 4. In germline, CDR1 is SGHVS, CDR2 FNYEAQ. This CDR3 region has 15 residues. In DNA, the CDR3 is TGTGCCAGCAGCTTCATCAGCGGGGGCACAGATACGCAGTATTTT. Encoded protein: CASSFISGGTDTQYF.